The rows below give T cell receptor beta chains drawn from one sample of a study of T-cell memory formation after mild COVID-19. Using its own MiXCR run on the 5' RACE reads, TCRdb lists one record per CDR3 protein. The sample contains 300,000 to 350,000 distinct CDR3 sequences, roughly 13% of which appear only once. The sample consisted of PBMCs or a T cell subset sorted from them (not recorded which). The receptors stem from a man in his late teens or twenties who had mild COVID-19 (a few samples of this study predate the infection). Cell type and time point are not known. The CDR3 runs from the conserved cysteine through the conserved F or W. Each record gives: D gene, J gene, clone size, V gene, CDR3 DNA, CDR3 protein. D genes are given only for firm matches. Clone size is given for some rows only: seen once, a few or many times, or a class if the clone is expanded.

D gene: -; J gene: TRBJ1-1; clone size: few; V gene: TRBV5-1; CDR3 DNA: TGCGCCAGCAGCTTGGGTGGAGGGTGGACCATGAACACTGAAGCTTTCTTT; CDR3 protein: CASSLGGGWTMNTEAFF
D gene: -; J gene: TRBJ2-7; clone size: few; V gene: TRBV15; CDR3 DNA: TGTGCCACCAGCAGAGACATCTCCTACGAGCAGTACTTC; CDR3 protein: CATSRDISYEQYF
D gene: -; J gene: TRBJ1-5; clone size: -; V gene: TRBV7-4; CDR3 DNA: TGTGCCAGCAGCCACCTACAGAGGAATCAGCCCCAGCATTTT; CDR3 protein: CASSHLQRNQPQHF
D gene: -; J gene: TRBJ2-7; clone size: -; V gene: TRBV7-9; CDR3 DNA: TGTGCCAGCACCCACGGGTCCGACGAGCAGTACTTC; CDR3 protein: CASTHGSDEQYF
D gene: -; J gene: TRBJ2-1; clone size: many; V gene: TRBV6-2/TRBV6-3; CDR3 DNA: TGTGCCAGCAGACGACGGGACTCTCGACGAGGTGGCAATGAGCAGTTCTTC; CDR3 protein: CASRRRDSRRGGNEQFF
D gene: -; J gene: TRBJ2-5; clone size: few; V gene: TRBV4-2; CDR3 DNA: TGTGCCAGCAGCCAAGTCGGACTACCCCTTGAAGGCCAGTACTTC; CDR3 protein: CASSQVGLPLEGQYF
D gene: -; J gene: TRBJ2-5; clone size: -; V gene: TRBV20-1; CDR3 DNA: TGCAGTGCTAGAGATCGCACTTCTTTCGAGGAGACCCAGTACTTC; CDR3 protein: CSARDRTSFEETQYF
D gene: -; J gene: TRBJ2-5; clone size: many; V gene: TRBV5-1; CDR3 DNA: TGCGCCAGCAGCTCCGGGACTCCAGCGGAGACCCAGTACTTC; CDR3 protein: CASSSGTPAETQYF
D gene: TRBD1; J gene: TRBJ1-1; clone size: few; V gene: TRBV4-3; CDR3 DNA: TGCGCCAGCTCATCCTTTTGGGGACAGCAGAACACTGAAGCTTTCTTT; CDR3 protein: CASSSFWGQQNTEAFF
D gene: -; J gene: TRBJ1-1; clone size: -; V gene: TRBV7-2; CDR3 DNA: TGTGCCAGCAGCTCCCTGGATTGGAACACTGAAGCTTTCTTT; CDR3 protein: CASSSLDWNTEAFF
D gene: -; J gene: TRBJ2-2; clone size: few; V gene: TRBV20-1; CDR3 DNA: TGCAGTGCTAGAGATTGGTGGAGGGGGCCGGTCACCGGGGAGCTGTTTTTT; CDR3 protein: CSARDWWRGPVTGELFF
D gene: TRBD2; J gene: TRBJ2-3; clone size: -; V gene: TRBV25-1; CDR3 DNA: TGTGCCAGCAGGGGACTAGCGGGGGGAAGGTCGGGAGATACGCAGTATTTT; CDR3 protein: CASRGLAGGRSGDTQYF
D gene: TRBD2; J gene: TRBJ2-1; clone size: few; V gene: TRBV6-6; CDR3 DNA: TGTGCCAGCATCGCACCCTACGGGGGGTACAATGAGCAGTTCTTC; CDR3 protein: CASIAPYGGYNEQFF
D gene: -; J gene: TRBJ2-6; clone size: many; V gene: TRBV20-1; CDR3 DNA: TGCAGTGCTAGGTCCGGCTCCTCTGGGGCCAACGTCCTGACTTTC; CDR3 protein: CSARSGSSGANVLTF
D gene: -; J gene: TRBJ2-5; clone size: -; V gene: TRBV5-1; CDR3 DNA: TGCGCCAGCAGCTTGGACTCTGCCAGTGAGACCCAGTACTTC; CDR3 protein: CASSLDSASETQYF
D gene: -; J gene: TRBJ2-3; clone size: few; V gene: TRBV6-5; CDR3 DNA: TGTGCCAGCAGTTACATTGGGGGGAGAGGGGGGAAATTAGATACGCAGTATTTT; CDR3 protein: CASSYIGGRGGKLDTQYF
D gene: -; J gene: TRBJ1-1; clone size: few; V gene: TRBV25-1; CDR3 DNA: TGTGCCAGCAGTGAACTTGTGGCCACTGAAGCTTTCTTT; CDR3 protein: CASSELVATEAFF
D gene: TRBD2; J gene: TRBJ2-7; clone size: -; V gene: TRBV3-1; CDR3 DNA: TGTGCCAGCAGCCAAGATAGGCTAGCGGCCACCTACGAGCAGTACTTC; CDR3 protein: CASSQDRLAATYEQYF
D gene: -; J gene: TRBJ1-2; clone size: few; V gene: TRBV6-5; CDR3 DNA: TGTGCCAGCAGTTACGGCTATGGCTACACCTTC; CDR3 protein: CASSYGYGYTF
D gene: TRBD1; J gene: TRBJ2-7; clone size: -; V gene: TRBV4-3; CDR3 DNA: TGCGCCAGCAGCCGGGACAGGGGATTCGGGGAGCAGTACTTC; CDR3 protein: CASSRDRGFGEQYF
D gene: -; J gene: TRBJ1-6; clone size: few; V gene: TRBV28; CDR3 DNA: TGTGCCAGCAGTTTGTGGGCCTCACGGGACTATAATTCACCCCTCCACTTT; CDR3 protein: CASSLWASRDYNSPLHF